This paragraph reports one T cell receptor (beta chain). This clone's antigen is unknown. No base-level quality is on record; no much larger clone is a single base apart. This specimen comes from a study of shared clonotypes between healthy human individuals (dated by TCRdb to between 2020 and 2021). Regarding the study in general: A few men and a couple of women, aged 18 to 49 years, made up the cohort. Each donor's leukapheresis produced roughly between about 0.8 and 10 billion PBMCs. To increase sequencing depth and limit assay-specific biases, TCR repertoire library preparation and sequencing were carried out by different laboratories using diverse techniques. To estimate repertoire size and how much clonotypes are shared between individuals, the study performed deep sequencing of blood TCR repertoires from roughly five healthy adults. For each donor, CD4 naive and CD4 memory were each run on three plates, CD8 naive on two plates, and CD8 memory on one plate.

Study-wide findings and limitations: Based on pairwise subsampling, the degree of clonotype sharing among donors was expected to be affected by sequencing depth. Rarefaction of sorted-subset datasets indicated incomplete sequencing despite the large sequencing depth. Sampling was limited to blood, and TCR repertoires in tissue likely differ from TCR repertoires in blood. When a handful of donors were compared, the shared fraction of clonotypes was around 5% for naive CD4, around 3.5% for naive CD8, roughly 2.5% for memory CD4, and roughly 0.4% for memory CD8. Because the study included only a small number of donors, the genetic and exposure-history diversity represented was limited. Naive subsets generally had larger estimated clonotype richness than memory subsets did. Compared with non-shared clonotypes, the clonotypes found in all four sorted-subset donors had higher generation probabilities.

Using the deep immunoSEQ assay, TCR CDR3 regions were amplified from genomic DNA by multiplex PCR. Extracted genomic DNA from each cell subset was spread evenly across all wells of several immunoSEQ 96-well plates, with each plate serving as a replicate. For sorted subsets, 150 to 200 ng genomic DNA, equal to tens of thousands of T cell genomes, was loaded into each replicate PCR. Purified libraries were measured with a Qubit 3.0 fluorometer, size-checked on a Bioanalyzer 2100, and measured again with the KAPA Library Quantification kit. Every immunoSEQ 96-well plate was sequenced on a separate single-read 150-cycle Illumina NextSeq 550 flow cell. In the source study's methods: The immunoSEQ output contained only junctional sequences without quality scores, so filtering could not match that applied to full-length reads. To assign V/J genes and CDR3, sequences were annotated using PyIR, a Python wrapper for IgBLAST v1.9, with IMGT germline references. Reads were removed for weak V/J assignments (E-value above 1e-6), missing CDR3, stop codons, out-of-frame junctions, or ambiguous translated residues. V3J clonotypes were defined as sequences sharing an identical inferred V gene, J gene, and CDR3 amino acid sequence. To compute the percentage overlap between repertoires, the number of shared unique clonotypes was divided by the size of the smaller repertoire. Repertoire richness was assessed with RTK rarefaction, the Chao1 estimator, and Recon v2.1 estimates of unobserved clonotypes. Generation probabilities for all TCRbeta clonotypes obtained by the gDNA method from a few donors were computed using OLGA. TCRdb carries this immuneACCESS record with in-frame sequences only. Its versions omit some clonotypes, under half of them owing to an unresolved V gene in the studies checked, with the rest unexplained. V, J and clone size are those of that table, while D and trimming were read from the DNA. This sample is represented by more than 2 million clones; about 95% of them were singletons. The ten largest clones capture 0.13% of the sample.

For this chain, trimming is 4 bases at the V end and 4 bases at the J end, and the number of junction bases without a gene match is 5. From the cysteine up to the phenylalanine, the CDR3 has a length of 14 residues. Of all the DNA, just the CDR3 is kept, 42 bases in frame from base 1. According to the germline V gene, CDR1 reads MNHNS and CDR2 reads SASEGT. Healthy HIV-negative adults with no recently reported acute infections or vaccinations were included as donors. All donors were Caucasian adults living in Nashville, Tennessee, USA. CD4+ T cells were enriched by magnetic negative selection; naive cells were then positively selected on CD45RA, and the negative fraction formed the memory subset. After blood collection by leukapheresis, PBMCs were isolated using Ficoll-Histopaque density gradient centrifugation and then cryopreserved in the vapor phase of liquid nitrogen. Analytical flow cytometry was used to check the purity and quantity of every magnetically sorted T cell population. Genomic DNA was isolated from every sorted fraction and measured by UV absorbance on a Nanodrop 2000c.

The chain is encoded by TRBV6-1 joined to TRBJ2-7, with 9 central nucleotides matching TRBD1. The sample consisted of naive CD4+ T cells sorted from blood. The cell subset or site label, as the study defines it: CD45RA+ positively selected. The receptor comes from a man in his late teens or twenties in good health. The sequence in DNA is TGTGCCAGCAGTGCAGGACAGGGGCAGTACGAGCAGTACTTC. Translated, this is CASSAGQGQYEQYF.